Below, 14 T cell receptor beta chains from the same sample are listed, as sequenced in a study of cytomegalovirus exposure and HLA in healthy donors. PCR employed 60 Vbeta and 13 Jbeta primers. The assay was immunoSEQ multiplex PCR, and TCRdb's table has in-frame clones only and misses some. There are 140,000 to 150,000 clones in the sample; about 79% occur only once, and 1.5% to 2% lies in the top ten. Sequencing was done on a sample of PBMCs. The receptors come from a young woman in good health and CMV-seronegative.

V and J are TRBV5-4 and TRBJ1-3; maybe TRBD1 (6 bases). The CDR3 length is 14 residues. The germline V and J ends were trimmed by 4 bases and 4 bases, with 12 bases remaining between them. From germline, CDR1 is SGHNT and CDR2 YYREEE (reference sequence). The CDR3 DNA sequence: TGTGCCAGCAGCCGTACAGGGAGAGGAAACACCATATATTTT. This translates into CASSRTGRGNTIYF.

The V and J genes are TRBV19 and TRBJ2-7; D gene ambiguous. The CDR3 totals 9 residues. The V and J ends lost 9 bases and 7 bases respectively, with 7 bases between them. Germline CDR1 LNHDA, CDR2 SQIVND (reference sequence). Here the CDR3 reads CASSGEQYF. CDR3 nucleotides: TGTGCCAGCTCAGGAGAGCAGTACTTC.

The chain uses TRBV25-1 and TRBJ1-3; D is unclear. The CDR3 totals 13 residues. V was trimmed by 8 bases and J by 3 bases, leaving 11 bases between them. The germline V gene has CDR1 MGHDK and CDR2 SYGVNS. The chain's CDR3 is CASLLRDGNTIYF. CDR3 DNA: TGTGCCAGCCTCCTTCGGGATGGAAACACCATATATTTT. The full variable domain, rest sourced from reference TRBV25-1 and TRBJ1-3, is EADIYQTPRYLVIGTGKKITLECSQTMGHDKMYWYQQDPGMELHLIHYSYGVNSTEKGDLSSESTVSRIRTEHFPLTLESARPSHTSQYLCASLLRDGNTIYFGEGSWLTVV.

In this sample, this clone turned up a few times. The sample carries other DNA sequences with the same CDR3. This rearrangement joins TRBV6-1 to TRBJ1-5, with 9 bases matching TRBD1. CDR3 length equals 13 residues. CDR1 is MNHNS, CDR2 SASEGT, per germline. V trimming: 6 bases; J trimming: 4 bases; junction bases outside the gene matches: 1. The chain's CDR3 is CASSGTGNQPQHF. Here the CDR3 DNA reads TGTGCCAGCAGCGGGACAGGGAATCAGCCCCAGCATTTT.

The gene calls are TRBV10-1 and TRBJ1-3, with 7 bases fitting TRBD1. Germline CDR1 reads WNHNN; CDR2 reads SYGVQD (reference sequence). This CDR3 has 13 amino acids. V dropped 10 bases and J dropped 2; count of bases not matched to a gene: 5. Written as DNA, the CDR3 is TGCGCCACCGGACAGGCTCCTGGAAACACCATATATTTT. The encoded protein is CATGQAPGNTIYF.

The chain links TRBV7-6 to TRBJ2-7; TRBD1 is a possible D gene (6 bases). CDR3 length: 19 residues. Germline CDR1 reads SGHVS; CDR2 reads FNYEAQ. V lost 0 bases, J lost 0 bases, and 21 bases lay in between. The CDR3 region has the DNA TGTGCCAGCAGCTTAGCCCCGAACACAGGACAGACTTTCTCCTACGAGCAGTACTTC. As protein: CASSLAPNTGQTFSYEQYF.

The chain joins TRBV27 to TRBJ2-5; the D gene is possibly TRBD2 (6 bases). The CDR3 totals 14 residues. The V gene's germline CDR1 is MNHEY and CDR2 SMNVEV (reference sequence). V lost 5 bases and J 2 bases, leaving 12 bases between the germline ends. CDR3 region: CASSARRDQETQYF. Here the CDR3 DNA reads TGTGCCAGCAGTGCCCGGAGGGATCAAGAGACCCAGTACTTC.

In DNA form, the CDR3 reads TGCAGCGTTGAAGCGACAGGGGTGTCCTACGAGCAGTACTTC. Protein sequence: CSVEATGVSYEQYF. The chain carries TRBV29-1 and TRBJ2-7, with 8 bases matching TRBD1. From germline, CDR1 is SQVTM and CDR2 ANQGSEA. There are 14 residues in the CDR3. After removal of 1 base from V and 1 base from J, the junction contained 3 bases not matched to a gene.

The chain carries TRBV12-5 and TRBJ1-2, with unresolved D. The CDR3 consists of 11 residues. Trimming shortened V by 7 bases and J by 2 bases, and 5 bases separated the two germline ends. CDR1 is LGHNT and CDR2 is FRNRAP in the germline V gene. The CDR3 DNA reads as TGTGCTAGTGAACAAAACTATGGCTACACCTTC. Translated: CASEQNYGYTF.

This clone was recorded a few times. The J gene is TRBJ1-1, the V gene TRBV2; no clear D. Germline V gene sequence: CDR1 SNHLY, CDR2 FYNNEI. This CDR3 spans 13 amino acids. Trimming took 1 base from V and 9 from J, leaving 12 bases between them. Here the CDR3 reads CASSEEVKRQAFF. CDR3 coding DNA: TGTGCCAGCAGTGAAGAGGTAAAGCGCCAAGCTTTCTTT.

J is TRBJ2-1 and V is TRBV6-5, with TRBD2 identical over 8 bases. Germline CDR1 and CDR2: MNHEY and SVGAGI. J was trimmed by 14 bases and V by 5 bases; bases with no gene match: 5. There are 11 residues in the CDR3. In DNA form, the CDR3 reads TGTGCCAGCAGTCCCGGGGGGGCGAAGTTCTTC. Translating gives CASSPGGAKFF.

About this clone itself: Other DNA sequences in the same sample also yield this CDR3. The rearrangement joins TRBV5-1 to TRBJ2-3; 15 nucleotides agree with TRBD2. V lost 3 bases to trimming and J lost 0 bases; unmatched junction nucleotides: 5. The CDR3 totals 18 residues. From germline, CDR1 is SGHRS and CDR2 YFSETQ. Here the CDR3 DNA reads TGCGCCAGCAGCTCCGGACTAGCGGGGGGGCCCAGCACAGATACGCAGTATTTT. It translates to CASSSGLAGGPSTDTQYF. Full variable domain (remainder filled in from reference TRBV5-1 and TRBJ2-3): KAGVTQTPRYLIKTRGQQVTLSCSPISGHRSVSWYQQTPGQGLQFLFEYFSETQRNKGNFPGRFSGRQFSNSRSEMNVSTLELGDSALYLCASSSGLAGGPSTDTQYFGPGTRLTVL.

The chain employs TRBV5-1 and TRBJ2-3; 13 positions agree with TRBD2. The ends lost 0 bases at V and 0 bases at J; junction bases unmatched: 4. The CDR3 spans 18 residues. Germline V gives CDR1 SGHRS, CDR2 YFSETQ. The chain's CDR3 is CASSLAPTSGGSTDTQYF. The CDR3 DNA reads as TGCGCCAGCAGCTTGGCTCCGACTAGCGGGGGGAGCACAGATACGCAGTATTTT. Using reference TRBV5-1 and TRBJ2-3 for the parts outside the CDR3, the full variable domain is KAGVTQTPRYLIKTRGQQVTLSCSPISGHRSVSWYQQTPGQGLQFLFEYFSETQRNKGNFPGRFSGRQFSNSRSEMNVSTLELGDSALYLCASSLAPTSGGSTDTQYFGPGTRLTVL.

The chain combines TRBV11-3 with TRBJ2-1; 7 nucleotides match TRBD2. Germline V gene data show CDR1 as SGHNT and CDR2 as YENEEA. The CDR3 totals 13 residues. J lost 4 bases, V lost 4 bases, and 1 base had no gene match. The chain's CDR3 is CASSSRGYNEQFF. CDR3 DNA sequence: TGTGCCAGCAGCTCGCGGGGGTACAATGAGCAGTTCTTC.